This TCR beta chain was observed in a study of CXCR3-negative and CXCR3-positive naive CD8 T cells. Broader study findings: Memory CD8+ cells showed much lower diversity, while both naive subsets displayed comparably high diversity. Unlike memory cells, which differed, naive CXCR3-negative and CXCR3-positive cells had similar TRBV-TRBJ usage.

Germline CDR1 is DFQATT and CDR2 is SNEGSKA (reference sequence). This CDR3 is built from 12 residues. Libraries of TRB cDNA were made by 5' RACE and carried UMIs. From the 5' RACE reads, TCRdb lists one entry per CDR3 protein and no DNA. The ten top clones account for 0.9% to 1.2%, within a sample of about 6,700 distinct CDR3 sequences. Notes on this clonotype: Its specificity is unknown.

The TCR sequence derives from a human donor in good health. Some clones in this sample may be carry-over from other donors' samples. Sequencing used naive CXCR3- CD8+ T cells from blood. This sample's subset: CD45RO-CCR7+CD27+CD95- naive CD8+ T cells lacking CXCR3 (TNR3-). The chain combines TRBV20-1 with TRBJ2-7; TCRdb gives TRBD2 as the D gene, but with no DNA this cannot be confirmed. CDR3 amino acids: CSAPSGYHEQYF.